One and the same sample provided the 6 T cell receptor beta chains below, sequenced in a study of T cell responses to AZD1222 COVID-19 vaccine. Some clones are missing from TCRdb's copy, which holds only in-frame ones; the method was immunoSEQ multiplex PCR. The sample lists roughly 150,000 clones; roughly nine tenths were seen once. The material sequenced was peripheral blood, taken 28 days after the second AZD1222 dose. Receptors were obtained from an adult who received the AZD1222 COVID-19 vaccine.

This sequence joins TRBV6-4 and TRBJ2-2; TRBD2 matches at 7 bases. The germline gives CDR1 MRHNA, CDR2 SNTAGT. The trim removed 5 bases at V and 0 bases at J, leaving 3 bases unmatched. This CDR3 has 15 amino acids. The CDR3 region has the DNA TGTGCCAGCAGTAGACTAGCCTCGAACACCGGGGAGCTGTTTTTT. It specifies CASSRLASNTGELFF.

This chain uses TRBV14 with TRBJ1-1, with D uncertain. CDR3 length equals 15 residues. CDR1 is SGHDN, CDR2 FVKESK, per germline. V lost 5 bases to trimming and J lost 3 bases, with 16 bases between them. The CDR3 bases are TGTGCCAGCAGCATACTGGGGTTGGTCCACACTGAAGCTTTCTTT. Its translation: CASSILGLVHTEAFF.

The V and J genes are TRBV5-1 and TRBJ2-1; 15 nucleotides agree with TRBD2. The trim removed 3 bases at V and 1 base at J, leaving 8 bases unmatched. CDR3 length: 19 residues. CDR1 is SGHRS and CDR2 is YFSETQ in the germline V gene. The CDR3 spells CASSSGLAGGPGSYNEQFF. CDR3 bases: TGCGCCAGCAGCTCCGGACTAGCGGGGGGGCCGGGATCCTACAATGAGCAGTTCTTC. The complete variable domain, with remaining parts taken from reference TRBV5-1 and TRBJ2-1, reads KAGVTQTPRYLIKTRGQQVTLSCSPISGHRSVSWYQQTPGQGLQFLFEYFSETQRNKGNFPGRFSGRQFSNSRSEMNVSTLELGDSALYLCASSSGLAGGPGSYNEQFFGPGTRLTVL.

The CDR3 DNA follows: TGTGCCAGCAGCTTACTCCGGACCGGGACGGCTGAAGCTTTCTTT. This encodes CASSLLRTGTAEAFF. The V gene is TRBV13, the J gene TRBJ1-1, with D perhaps TRBD1 (5 bases). V lost 2 bases, J lost 6 bases, and 16 bases lay in between. The CDR3 contains 15 residues. Germline V gives CDR1 PRHDT, CDR2 FYEKMQ (reference sequence).

This chain connects TRBV5-1 to TRBJ1-6; TRBD1 aligns across 8 bases. The V segment lost 4 bases and the J segment 7 bases; nucleotides outside the gene matches: 7. This CDR3 region has 15 residues. Germline V gives CDR1 SGHRS, CDR2 YFSETQ. CDR3 sequence (DNA): TGCGCCAGCAGCCCCGGACAGGGTGGGAATTCACCCCTCCACTTT. It yields the protein CASSPGQGGNSPLHF.

This clone was detected once. The gene calls are TRBV2 and TRBJ1-1; D is uncertain. Trimming took 4 bases from V and 1 from J, leaving 10 bases between them. CDR3 length equals 14 residues. Looked up from germline, CDR1 is SNHLY and CDR2 is FYNNEI. The CDR3 protein is CASSARGTNTEAFF. CDR3 nucleotides: TGTGCCAGCAGTGCCCGGGGTACGAACACTGAAGCTTTCTTT.